The entry that follows covers one TCR beta chain sequence. Its antigen is not known. The length of the CDR3 is 12 residues. The germline V gene has CDR1 SGHRS and CDR2 YFSETQ. Trimming removed 0 bases at V and 12 bases at J, with 13 bases between. This record comes from a study of cytomegalovirus exposure and HLA in healthy donors. Libraries were prepared by immunoSEQ multiplex PCR; TCRdb keeps only in-frame clonotypes and omits some of them. Of fewer than 95,000 clones detected, less than 90% appear once; the ten largest clones hold around 10%. Study-level points and caveats: Cytomegalovirus-associated TCR beta chains were listed, numbering around 150. TCR sequences were mostly rare, though some public TCRs occurred in many donors. It was found in a later analysis that first-cohort TCR clusters tended to co-occur in the 120 validation repertoires.

The chain carries TRBV5-1 and TRBJ2-7; perhaps TRBD2 as D (5 bases). The clonotype was recovered from a woman between 18 and 29 years old in good health and CMV-seropositive. The sample consisted of PBMCs. The CDR3 sequence: CASSLDPEVWYF. CDR3 sequence (DNA): TGCGCCAGCAGCTTGGACCCGGAGGTTTGGTACTTC.